A selection of T cell receptor beta chains follows, all from one sample in a study of identical twins. One entry per CDR3 protein results from TCRdb running MiXCR on the 5' RACE reads. The sample lists 650,000 to 800,000 distinct CDR3 sequences; over 8.5% were seen once. The same sample was also studied in work on yellow fever vaccine responses in identical twins.

The sample consisted of PBMCs. These receptors came from a woman younger than 30 in good health. Each CDR3 is given with its conserved first and last residue. Each record gives: clone size, V gene, D gene, J gene, CDR3 DNA, CDR3 protein. A D gene is named only where the DNA matches it firmly. Clone size is not always given. Where it is, it says once, few, many or a class for expanded clones.

>.|TRBV19|TRBD2|TRBJ2-5
TGTGCCAGTAAGGGGACTAGCGGGAGCTACCAAGAGACCCAGTACTTC
CASKGTSGSYQETQYF
>many|TRBV5-6|TRBD2|TRBJ2-2
TGTGCCAGCAGCCTCGGACTAGCGGTCACCGGGGAGCTGTTTTTT
CASSLGLAVTGELFF
>.|TRBV28|TRBD1|TRBJ1-5
TGTGCCAGCAGCCAGACGACAGGGCTTCAGCCCCAGCATTTT
CASSQTTGLQPQHF
>many|TRBV12-3/TRBV12-4|TRBD1|TRBJ2-2
TGTGCCAGCAGGGGGTTGAGGACAGGGAACACCGGGGAGCTGTTTTTT
CASRGLRTGNTGELFF
>.|TRBV29-1|.|TRBJ1-1
TGCAGCTCCGGGAGTAGCACTGAAGCTTTCTTT
CSSGSSTEAFF
>few|TRBV29-1|TRBD1|TRBJ1-1
TGCAGCGCCGGACGACAGGGGAAGAGAGCTGAAGCTTTCTTT
CSAGRQGKRAEAFF
>.|TRBV3-1|.|TRBJ2-3
TGTGCCAGCAGCCAAGTCGGGGGAAGGAGCGATACGCAGTATTTT
CASSQVGGRSDTQYF
>many|TRBV11-2|TRBD1|TRBJ2-4
TGTGCCAGCAGCCCACAGACAGGGGCCCTTGGCATTCAGTACTTC
CASSPQTGALGIQYF
>.|TRBV4-3|TRBD2|TRBJ2-3
TGCGCCAGCAGCCAAGGGACTAGCGGGAGGCCGGATACGCAGTATTTT
CASSQGTSGRPDTQYF
>.|TRBV6-1|TRBD2|TRBJ2-1
TGTGCCAGCAGCAGGGGGCGGGCTAGCGGGAGTAAAAATGAGCAGTTCTTC
CASSRGRASGSKNEQFF
>many|TRBV28|.|TRBJ2-5
TGTGCCAGCAGTTTAGCAGGGGTTGGCGAGACCCAGTACTTC
CASSLAGVGETQYF
>few|TRBV28|.|TRBJ2-1
TGTGCCAGCAGTCAAAGGACCAGCTACAATGAGCAGTTCTTC
CASSQRTSYNEQFF
>many|TRBV6-2/TRBV6-3|.|TRBJ1-5
TGTGCCAGCAGCTCGACCAGAGAGCGCCTTTTTCCCGATGAGGGATACCAGCCCCAGCATTTT
CASSSTRERLFPDEGYQPQHF
>.|TRBV4-1|.|TRBJ2-5
TGCGCCAGCAGCCAAGATACAGGGAAGATGGAGACCCAGTACTTC
CASSQDTGKMETQYF
>few|TRBV6-2/TRBV6-3|TRBD1|TRBJ2-7
TGTGCCAGCAGTTACTCGGGACAGGGTAAATTAAACGAGCAGTACTTC
CASSYSGQGKLNEQYF
>many|TRBV3-1|.|TRBJ1-1
TGTGCCAGCAGCCAAAGGGAAGGCACTGAAGCTTTCTTT
CASSQREGTEAFF
>many|TRBV28|TRBD1|TRBJ1-2
TGTGCCACCAATCTCCTCCTGGGACAGTCAAACCCTAACTATGGCTACACCTTC
CATNLLLGQSNPNYGYTF
>many|TRBV5-1|TRBD2|TRBJ2-1
TGCGCCAGCAGCTTGACTAGCGTTACCTACAATGAGCAGTTCTTC
CASSLTSVTYNEQFF
>few|TRBV7-9|TRBD2|TRBJ2-3
TGTGCCAGCAGCTGGGAGACTAGCGGTAACACAGATACGCAGTATTTT
CASSWETSGNTDTQYF
>many|TRBV15|.|TRBJ1-1
TGTGCCACCAGCAGCAGGGTTTACACTGAAGCTTTCTTT
CATSSRVYTEAFF
>few|TRBV11-2|.|TRBJ2-1
TGTGCCAGCAGCTTCGGCAGGGTGAGGGGTTTCGATGAGCAGTTCTTC
CASSFGRVRGFDEQFF
>few|TRBV5-1|.|TRBJ2-5
TGCGCCAGCAGCCTATCAGGGGGGGGGCAAGAGACCCAGTACTTC
CASSLSGGGQETQYF
>.|TRBV30|TRBD1|TRBJ2-7
TGTGCCTGGAGCCTTACGACCGGGACAGGGGGCTTCTACGAGCAGTACTTC
CAWSLTTGTGGFYEQYF
>.|TRBV6-2/TRBV6-3|.|TRBJ2-7
TGTGCCAGCGGGGACGCCTACGAGCAGTACTTC
CASGDAYEQYF
>.|TRBV20-1|TRBD1|TRBJ1-2
TGCAGTGCTAGAGGACAGGGGGCCTATGGCTACACCTTC
CSARGQGAYGYTF
>.|TRBV9|.|TRBJ2-2
TGTGCCAGCAGCGGGACTTCAATGAACACCGGGGAGCTGTTTTTT
CASSGTSMNTGELFF
>few|TRBV12-3/TRBV12-4|.|TRBJ2-7
TGTGCCAGCAGTTTAAACAATCACGACGAGCAGTACTTC
CASSLNNHDEQYF
>.|TRBV28|.|TRBJ1-2
TGTGCCAGCAGTTTACAATTAGTTCTAGCTAACTATGGCTACACCTTC
CASSLQLVLANYGYTF
>.|TRBV20-1|.|TRBJ2-1
TGCAGTGCTAGAGAGTCAGGTCGGAACAATGAGCAGTTCTTC
CSARESGRNNEQFF
>few|TRBV18|TRBD2|TRBJ2-3
TGTGCCAGCTCACGAGCGGGGCTCCACACAGATACGCAGTATTTT
CASSRAGLHTDTQYF
>.|TRBV6-2/TRBV6-3|.|TRBJ1-6
TGTGCCAGCAGTTACCCGACGGGGGCACCCTCCTTTCTATATAATTCACCCCTCCACTTT
CASSYPTGAPSFLYNSPLHF
>.|TRBV5-1|.|TRBJ1-6
TGCGCCAGCAGCTTACAGGGATTGAATTCACCCCTCCACTTT
CASSLQGLNSPLHF
>.|TRBV29-1|.|TRBJ2-7
TGCAGCGTTGAAGAAGGGGATGACTCCTACGAGCAGTACTTC
CSVEEGDDSYEQYF
>.|TRBV7-8|TRBD2|TRBJ2-5
TGTGCCAGCCACGGTCTAGCGGGGGGTGGAGAGACCCAGTACTTC
CASHGLAGGGETQYF
>many|TRBV7-9|TRBD1|TRBJ2-3
TGTGCCAGCAGCCGTGGACAGGGGACTAGCACAGATACGCAGTATTTT
CASSRGQGTSTDTQYF
>many|TRBV19|TRBD2|TRBJ2-3
TGTGCCAGTAGCATAGGGTCCCTAGCGGGAAAATACACAGATACGCAGTATTTT
CASSIGSLAGKYTDTQYF
>.|TRBV4-2|.|TRBJ2-1
TGTGCCAGCAGCCAAGCCAGGGGAGGGTACAATGAGCAGTTCTTC
CASSQARGGYNEQFF
>many|TRBV5-1|TRBD2|TRBJ2-7
TGCGCCAGCAGCTCTACTAGCGGCTACGAGCAGTACTTC
CASSSTSGYEQYF
>few|TRBV11-1|TRBD2|TRBJ2-7
TGTGCCAGCAGCTCCGAGTTGACGGACGGCGGGAGGGCCCCCTACGAGCAGTACTTC
CASSSELTDGGRAPYEQYF
>.|TRBV29-1|TRBD2|TRBJ2-1
TGCAGCGTTGACCTAGCGGGAGTCTACAATGAGCAGTTCTTC
CSVDLAGVYNEQFF
>once|TRBV19|TRBD2|TRBJ2-1
TGTGCCAGTAGTAATCTAGCGGGAGGGCCCTTCAATGAGCAGTTCTTC
CASSNLAGGPFNEQFF
>many|TRBV4-3|TRBD2|TRBJ2-1
TGCGCCAGCAGCCGTCATCACGCGGGAGCCTACAATGAGCAGTTCTTC
CASSRHHAGAYNEQFF
>many|TRBV28|.|TRBJ2-1
TGTGCCAGCAGTTTTCGGGAGTACAATGAGCAGTTCTTC
CASSFREYNEQFF
>.|TRBV4-1|.|TRBJ2-7
TGCGCCAGCAGCCAAATTACAGGAAGCGACGAGCAGTACTTC
CASSQITGSDEQYF
>.|TRBV19|.|TRBJ1-2
TGTGCCAGTAGTTCGAGGCTACTTAACTATGGCTACACCTTC
CASSSRLLNYGYTF
>few|TRBV10-3|.|TRBJ2-1
TGTGCCATCAGTGAGTCGGACGGGTACAATGAGCAGTTCTTC
CAISESDGYNEQFF
>few|TRBV11-3|.|TRBJ2-7
TGTGCCAGCAGCTTAGATCACAGGGCTAAGGAGCAGTACTTC
CASSLDHRAKEQYF
>.|TRBV21-1|.|TRBJ2-7
TGTGCCATCACACTAGCGGGGTGCGACGAGCAGTACTTC
CAITLAGCDEQYF